This entry concerns a single TCR beta chain. The data were taken from a study of blood T cell repertoires in COVID-19. Clones were sequenced by immunoSEQ multiplex PCR, and TCRdb holds only the in-frame ones, with some missing. The table shows approximately 170,000 clones, with less than 85% occurring only once. Material: peripheral blood. This sequence originates from a woman aged 45-60 years with acute or convalescent COVID-19.

In nucleotides, the CDR3 is TGTGCTAGTGGTAGCGGGGCCCCATTCACAGATACGCAGTATTTT. It yields the protein CASGSGAPFTDTQYF. V usage is TRBV12-5 and J usage is TRBJ2-3, with 7 bases lining up with TRBD2. The CDR3 is 15 residues long. V lost 5 bases and J lost 2; bases outside the gene matches: 7. Looked up from germline, CDR1 is LGHNT and CDR2 is FRNRAP.